This paragraph covers one T cell receptor beta chain sequence. Its antigen is as yet unknown. The data originate from a study of response to subunit inactivated influenza vaccine. V shed 10 bases and J shed 2 bases, with 17 bases lying between them. The CDR3 loop spans 14 amino acids. Germline CDR1 is KGHDR and CDR2 is SFDVKD. Broader study findings: The authors suggested that few new T cells are recruited per seasonal influenza vaccination.

TCRdb re-called the RT-PCR reads with MiXCR, one entry per CDR3 protein. The sample holds 700,000 to 900,000 distinct CDR3 sequences, 21% seen once. The sequencing here drew on PBMCs from blood, taken more than 4 days after vaccination. The TCR comes from a man in his fifties or sixties who received an inactivated influenza vaccine. J is TRBJ2-7 and V is TRBV24-1; possibly TRBD1 or TRBD2 for D (5 bases each). CDR3: CATSGPSRPYEQYF. In nucleotides, the CDR3 is TGTGCCACATCGGGGCCCTCTAGACCCTACGAGCAGTACTTC.